This is a list of T cell receptor beta chains from one sample in a study of blood T cell repertoires in COVID-19. The data were produced by immunoSEQ multiplex PCR, yet TCRdb's version contains in-frame clones alone and is incomplete. The sample holds 8,500 to 10,000 clones; 65% to 90% are singletons and the top ten take roughly 7.8%. The sequenced material came from peripheral blood. The receptors here all came from a human donor with active COVID-19. The donor label of this sample is uncertain. Each CDR3 is given without its conserved first and last residue.

V: TRBV10-3
length: 9
J: TRBJ2-5
CDR3: ATLNGETQY

V: TRBV7-2
length: 14
J: TRBJ2-7
CDR3: ASSLAGLVSSYEQY

V: TRBV30
length: 11
J: TRBJ1-1
CDR3: AWSLGQAFEAF

V: TRBV18
length: 13
J: TRBJ2-1
CDR3: ASSPTKITGNEQF

V: TRBV19
length: 12
J: TRBJ1-1
CDR3: ASRRTGRDTEAF

V: TRBV7-9
length: 14
J: TRBJ1-1
CDR3: ASSFPGGNLNTEAF

V: TRBV7-9
length: 12
J: TRBJ1-5
CDR3: ATREQGYNQPQH

V: TRBV29-1
length: 11
J: TRBJ1-5
CDR3: SVGTGLNQPQH

V: TRBV7-3
length: 14
J: TRBJ2-1
CDR3: ASSPLRLAGGNEQF

V: TRBV27
length: 13
J: TRBJ2-7
CDR3: ASSVQGTPTYEQY

V: TRBV30
length: 13
J: TRBJ1-4
CDR3: AWRPPGRGNEKLF

V: TRBV19
length: 12
J: TRBJ1-6
CDR3: ASSPGTGVSPLH

V: TRBV6-5
length: 11
J: TRBJ2-7
CDR3: ASSYGERYEQY

V: TRBV19
length: 12
J: TRBJ1-2
CDR3: ASSTGQAAYGYT

V: TRBV7-2
length: 13
J: TRBJ2-7
CDR3: ASSLGVTFSYEQY

V: TRBV3-1/TRBV3-2
length: 12
J: TRBJ2-3
CDR3: ASSQDAHTDTQY

V: TRBV27
length: 10
J: TRBJ1-6
CDR3: ASSFPNSPLH

V: TRBV11-2
length: 15
J: TRBJ2-3
CDR3: ASSLGGLAGGGDTQY

V: TRBV19
length: 13
J: TRBJ2-3
CDR3: ASKLSSGSADTQY

V: TRBV19
length: 12
J: TRBJ1-1
CDR3: ASSMTGLNTEAF

V: TRBV9
length: 13
J: TRBJ2-3
CDR3: ASGGHLLKADTQY

V: TRBV2
length: 11
J: TRBJ1-3
CDR3: ASSEGHGGTIY

V: TRBV15
length: 13
J: TRBJ1-5
CDR3: ATSRDGGFGQPQH

V: TRBV6-2/TRBV6-3
length: 13
J: TRBJ1-2
CDR3: ASSYPLDRVYGYT

V: TRBV24-1
length: 15
J: TRBJ2-2
CDR3: ATSDLSSGGVAGELF

V: TRBV3-1/TRBV3-2
length: 12
J: TRBJ1-2
CDR3: ASSQQGAFYGYT

V: TRBV28
length: 12
J: TRBJ1-5
CDR3: ASSLGQGNQPQH

V: TRBV6-4
length: 13
J: TRBJ2-3
CDR3: ASSDSSGGPDTQY